The 11 T cell receptor beta chains below all came from one sample that was sequenced in a study of control samples from healthy donors and cancer patients. The method was immunoSEQ multiplex PCR; TCRdb's version includes in-frame clones alone and lacks a portion of them. The data hold over 120,000 clones, with around 90% observed a single time. Sequenced sample: blood. The receptors here all came from a young man in good health.

This chain connects TRBV27 to TRBJ1-2, with a weak D call TRBD1 (5 bases). Trimming left V 10 bases short and J 4 bases short, with 19 bases between. CDR3 length: 14 amino acids. Germline CDR1 and CDR2: MNHEY and SMNVEV (reference sequence). CDR3 region: CATYSPGGAYGYTF. The CDR3 DNA is TGTGCCACCTACTCCCCGGGGGGTGCCTATGGCTACACCTTC.

The chain carries TRBV28 and TRBJ1-5, with no clear D. Deletions cut 2 bases from V and 4 bases from J, with 6 bases between. CDR1 is MDHEN and CDR2 is SYDVKM in the germline V gene. The CDR3 is made up of 13 amino acids. In DNA, the CDR3 is TGTGCCAGCAGTTTAATCTTGAATCAGCCCCAGCATTTT. It specifies CASSLILNQPQHF.

V usage is TRBV6-1 and J usage is TRBJ1-1, with D perhaps TRBD1 (5 bases). The V gene's germline CDR1 is MNHNS and CDR2 SASEGT. This CDR3 has 15 amino acids. Trimming took 2 bases from V and 6 from J, leaving 16 bases between them. Written as DNA, the CDR3 is TGTGCCAGCAGTGAAATGGTCAGGGTAGATTCTGAAGCTTTCTTT. The encoded protein is CASSEMVRVDSEAFF.

This chain connects TRBV5-4 to TRBJ2-2; 11 bases map to TRBD1. The CDR3 has 17 amino acids. V lost 3 bases to trimming and J lost 4 bases; unmatched junction nucleotides: 8. CDR1 is SGHNT, CDR2 YYREEE, per germline (reference sequence). Here the CDR3 DNA reads TGTGCCAGCAGCTCGCCCCGGACAGGGGGCCCCACCGGGGAGCTGTTTTTT. Its protein product is CASSSPRTGGPTGELFF.

The chain uses TRBV7-9 and TRBJ2-2; possibly TRBD1 for D (5 bases). The ends were cut back, 5 bases at V and 0 bases at J, with 10 bases in the middle. From germline, CDR1 is SEHNR and CDR2 FQNEAQ (reference sequence). This CDR3 comprises 15 residues. CDR3 residues: CASSPRTTNTGELFF. The CDR3 DNA sequence: TGTGCCAGCAGCCCGCGGACAACGAACACCGGGGAGCTGTTTTTT.

This clone was picked up one time. J is TRBJ1-2 and V is TRBV6-5; the match to TRBD1 covers 8 bases. V lost 5 bases, J lost 8 bases, and 10 bases stayed unmatched. CDR1 MNHEY and CDR2 SVGAGI come from the germline V gene. The CDR3 covers 14 residues. This chain's CDR3 is CASSIDRGKRGYTF. The CDR3 DNA reads TGTGCCAGCAGTATCGACAGGGGAAAGCGGGGCTACACCTTC.

In regard to this clone: Its ends do not fully match the called genes, so a read error is possible. The rearrangement uses TRBV25-1 and TRBJ2-2; 13 bases are shared with TRBD2. Germline lookup yields CDR1 MGHDK and CDR2 SYGVNS. CDR3 length: 18 amino acids. DNA of the CDR3: TGTGCCGGCAGTGACCCGGGACTAGCGGGGTCGAACACCGGGGAGCTGTTTTTT. Amino acid sequence: CAGSDPGLAGSNTGELFF.

This clone was seen once. The V call is TRBV3-1 (or the pseudogene TRBV3-2), the J call TRBJ2-3, with D perhaps being TRBD1 or TRBD2 (6 bases each). Germline V lookup: CDR1 LGHDT, CDR2 YNNKEL (reference sequence). The V and J ends lost 1 base and 8 bases respectively, with 16 bases between them. This CDR3 region has 15 residues. As DNA, the CDR3 is TGTGCCAGCAGCCAAGCCCAACTACAGGGAGGTACGCAGTATTTT. The encoded protein is CASSQAQLQGGTQYF.

V usage is TRBV7-3 and J usage is TRBJ2-2; the match to TRBD2 covers 10 bases. Germline lookup yields CDR1 SGHTA and CDR2 FQGTGA. V lost 3 bases to trimming and J lost 4 bases; unmatched junction nucleotides: 8. This CDR3 region has 17 residues. Here the CDR3 reads CASSFRAGGLSTGELFF. The DNA for the CDR3 is TGTGCCAGCAGCTTTAGAGCGGGGGGGCTCAGCACCGGGGAGCTGTTTTTT.

The rearrangement uses TRBV27 and TRBJ2-7; D might be TRBD2 (6 bases). Between the trimmed V and J ends, which lost 7 bases and 2 bases, there was a span of 12 bases. Germline CDR1 MNHEY, CDR2 SMNVEV (reference sequence). CDR3 length equals 13 residues. CDR3: CASIGGAPYEQYF. CDR3 DNA sequence: TGTGCCAGCATTGGCGGGGCCCCCTACGAGCAGTACTTC.

V gene TRBV14 combines with J gene TRBJ2-3; TRBD2 might be the D (5 bases). Germline V gene data show CDR1 as SGHDN and CDR2 as FVKESK. The length of the CDR3 is 16 residues. V gave up 0 bases and J gave up 2 bases, with 12 bases separating them. The CDR3 reads CASSQERGLLTDTQYF. DNA for the CDR3: TGTGCCAGCAGCCAAGAACGAGGACTTCTCACAGATACGCAGTATTTT.